This TCR beta chain was observed in a study of blood T cell repertoires in COVID-19. Measured with immunoSEQ multiplex PCR; TCRdb has only the in-frame clones, and not every one. Here the sample spans 250,000 to 350,000 clones, approximately 90% being singletons. V was shortened by 0 bases and J by 5 bases, with 4 bases between the two germline ends. This CDR3 spans 12 amino acids. Per the germline V gene, CDR1 is LGHDT and CDR2 is YNNKEL (reference sequence). This clone was detected a few times. V is TRBV3-1 (or the pseudogene TRBV3-2) and J is TRBJ2-5; D ambiguous. This receptor was obtained from a woman aged 50 to 60 who had recovered from COVID-19. Sequencing used peripheral blood. The CDR3 spells CASSQDMETQYF. CDR3 sequence (DNA): TGTGCCAGCAGCCAAGATATGGAGACCCAGTACTTC.